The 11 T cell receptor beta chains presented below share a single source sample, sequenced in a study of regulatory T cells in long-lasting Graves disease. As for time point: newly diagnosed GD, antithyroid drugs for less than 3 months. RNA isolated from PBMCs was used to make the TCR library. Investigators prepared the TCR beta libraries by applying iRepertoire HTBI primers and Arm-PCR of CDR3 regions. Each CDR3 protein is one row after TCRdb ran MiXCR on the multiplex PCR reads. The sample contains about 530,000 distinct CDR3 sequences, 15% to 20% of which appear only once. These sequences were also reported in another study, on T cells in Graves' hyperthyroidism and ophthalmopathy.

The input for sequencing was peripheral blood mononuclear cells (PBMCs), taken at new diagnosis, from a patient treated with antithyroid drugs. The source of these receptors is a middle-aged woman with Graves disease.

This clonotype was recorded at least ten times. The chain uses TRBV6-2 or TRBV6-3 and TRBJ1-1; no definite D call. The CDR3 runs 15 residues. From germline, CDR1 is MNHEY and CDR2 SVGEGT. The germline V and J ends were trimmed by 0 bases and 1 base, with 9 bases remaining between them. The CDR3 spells CASSYSTLSNTEAFF. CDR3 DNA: TGTGCCAGCAGTTACTCGACGCTCTCGAACACTGAAGCTTTCTTT.

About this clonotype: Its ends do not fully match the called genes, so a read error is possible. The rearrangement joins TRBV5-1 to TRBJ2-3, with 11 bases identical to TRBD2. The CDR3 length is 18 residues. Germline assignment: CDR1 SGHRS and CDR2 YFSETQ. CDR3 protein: CASSLVILAGEPRDSQYF. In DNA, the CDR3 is TGCGCCAGCAGCTTGGTTATACTAGCGGGGGAGCCGAGAGATTCGCAGTATTTT.

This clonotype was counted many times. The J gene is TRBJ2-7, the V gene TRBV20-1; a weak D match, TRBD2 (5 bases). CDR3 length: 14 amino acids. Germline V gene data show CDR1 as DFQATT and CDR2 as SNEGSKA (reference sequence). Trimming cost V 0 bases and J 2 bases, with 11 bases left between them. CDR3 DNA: TGCAGTGCTAGAGATCTGGGCGGGCCCTACGAGCAGTACTTC. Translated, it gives CSARDLGGPYEQYF.

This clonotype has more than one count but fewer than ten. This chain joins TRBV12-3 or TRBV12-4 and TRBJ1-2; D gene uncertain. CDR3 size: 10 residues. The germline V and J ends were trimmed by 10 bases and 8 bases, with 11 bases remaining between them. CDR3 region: CATEKRGYTF. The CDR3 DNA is TGTGCCACAGAAAAGAGAGGCTACACCTTC.

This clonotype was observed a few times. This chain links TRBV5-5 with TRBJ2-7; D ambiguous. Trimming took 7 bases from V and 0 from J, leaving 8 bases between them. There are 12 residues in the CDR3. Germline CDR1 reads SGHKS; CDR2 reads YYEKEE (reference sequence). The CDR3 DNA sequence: TGTGCCAGCTATCAGAGCTCCTACGAGCAGTACTTC. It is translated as CASYQSSYEQYF. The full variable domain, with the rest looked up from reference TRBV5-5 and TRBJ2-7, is DAGVTQSPTHLIKTRGQQVTLRCSPISGHKSVSWYQQVLGQGPQFIFQYYEKEERGRGNFPDRFSARQFPNYSSELNVNALLLGDSALYLCASYQSSYEQYFGPGTRLTVT.

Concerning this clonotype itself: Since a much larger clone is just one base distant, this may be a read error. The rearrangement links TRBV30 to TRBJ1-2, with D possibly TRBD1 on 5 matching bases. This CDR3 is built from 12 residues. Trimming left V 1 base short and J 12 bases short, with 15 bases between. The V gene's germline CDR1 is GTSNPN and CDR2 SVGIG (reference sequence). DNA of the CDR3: TGTGCCTGGAGTGCGGGGCAGGCGACCCACACCTTC. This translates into CAWSAGQATHTF.

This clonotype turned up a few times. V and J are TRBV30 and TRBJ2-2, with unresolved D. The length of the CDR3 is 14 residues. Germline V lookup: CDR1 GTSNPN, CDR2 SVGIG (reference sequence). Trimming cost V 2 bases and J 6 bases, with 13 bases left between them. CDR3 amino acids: CAWSRHITPGELFF. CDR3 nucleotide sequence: TGTGCCTGGAGTCGCCACATCACCCCCGGGGAGCTGTTTTTT.

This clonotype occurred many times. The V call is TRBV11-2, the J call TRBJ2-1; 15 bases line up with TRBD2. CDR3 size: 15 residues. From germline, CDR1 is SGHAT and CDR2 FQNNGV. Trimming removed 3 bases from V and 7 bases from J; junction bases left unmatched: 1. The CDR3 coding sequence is TGTGCCAGCAGCTTCGGGACTAGCGGGGGGAATGAGCAGTTCTTC. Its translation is CASSFGTSGGNEQFF.

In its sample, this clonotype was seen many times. CDR3 DNA: TGTGCCATCAGCCTCATCGGAGCAGATACGCAGTATTTT. Its protein product is CAISLIGADTQYF. The chain uses TRBV10-3 and TRBJ2-3, with D hard to call. CDR3 length equals 13 residues. CDR1 ENHRY and CDR2 SYGVKD come from the germline V gene. V shed 6 bases and J shed 4 bases, with 11 bases lying between them.

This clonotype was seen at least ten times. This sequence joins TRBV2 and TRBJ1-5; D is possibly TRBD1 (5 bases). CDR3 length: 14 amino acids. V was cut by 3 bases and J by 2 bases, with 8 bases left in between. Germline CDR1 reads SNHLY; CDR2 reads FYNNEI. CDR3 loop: CASSDRAGNQPQHF. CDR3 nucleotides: TGTGCCAGCAGTGACAGGGCAGGCAATCAGCCCCAGCATTTT.

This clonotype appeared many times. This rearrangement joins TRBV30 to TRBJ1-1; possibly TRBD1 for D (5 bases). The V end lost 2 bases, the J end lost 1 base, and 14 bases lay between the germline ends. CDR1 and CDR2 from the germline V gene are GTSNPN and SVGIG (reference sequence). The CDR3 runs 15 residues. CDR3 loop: CAWSSIDRKNTEAFF. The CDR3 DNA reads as TGTGCCTGGAGTTCCATAGACAGAAAGAACACTGAAGCTTTCTTT.